This passage covers 8 T cell receptor beta chains from one sample sequenced in a study of T cell repertoires in cytomegalovirus infection. TCRdb independently ran MiXCR on the reads; one entry per CDR3 protein. The sample carries about 210,000 distinct CDR3 sequences, 6% to 8% recorded once. Sequencing was carried out using PBMCs. The receptor source for this set is a human donor in good health (CMV status not recorded). Some clones in this sample may be carry-over from other donors' samples.

This clonotype has a count of ten or more. The V and J genes are TRBV28 and TRBJ1-1, with 8 bases that match TRBD1. Germline lookup yields CDR1 MDHEN and CDR2 SYDVKM. Trimming cost V 5 bases and J 4 bases; bases outside gene matches: 9. The CDR3 has 15 residues. The CDR3 sequence: CASSVTTGVGTEAFF. The CDR3, as DNA: TGTGCCAGCAGTGTAACGACAGGGGTGGGCACTGAAGCTTTCTTT.

This clonotype has a count of ten or more. The chain is built from TRBV6-2 or TRBV6-3 and TRBJ1-1; D uncertain. V dropped 10 bases and J dropped 6 bases, with 12 bases sitting between them. Germline V gene sequence: CDR1 MNHEY, CDR2 SVGEGT. The CDR3 contains 11 residues. The CDR3: CATLSGAEAFF. The DNA for the CDR3 is TGTGCCACCCTGAGCGGCGCTGAAGCTTTCTTT.

This clonotype was detected many times. The chain joins TRBV7-2 to TRBJ1-5; D unresolved. The CDR3 is 15 amino acids. Trimming cost V 1 base and J 7 bases, with 14 bases left between them. CDR1 is SGHTA and CDR2 is FQGNSA in the germline V gene. The DNA of the CDR3 is TGTGCCAGCAGCTTAGTCGTACAGATCGGGCAGCCCCAGCATTTT. This encodes CASSLVVQIGQPQHF.

This clonotype was picked up many times. This chain connects TRBV5-5 to TRBJ1-4; D call uncertain. The CDR3 has 12 amino acids. Per germline, CDR1 SGHKS and CDR2 YYEKEE (reference sequence). Trimming cost V 3 bases and J 12 bases, with 12 bases left between them. The CDR3 region is CASSSYTEELFF. The CDR3 DNA reads as TGTGCCAGCAGCTCGTACACCGAGGAACTGTTTTTT.

This clonotype was detected many times. The chain couples TRBV29-1 to TRBJ1-2, with D perhaps TRBD1 (6 bases). The V gene's germline CDR1 is SQVTM and CDR2 ANQGSEA. The CDR3 sequence is 12 residues long. As DNA, the CDR3 is TGCATAACAGGGACGAGGAACTATGGCTACACCTTC. This translates into CITGTRNYGYTF. Supplemented by reference TRBV29-1 and TRBJ1-2, the full variable domain reads SAVISQKPSRDICQRGTSLTIQCQVDSQVTMMFWYRQQPGQSLTLIATANQGSEATYESGFVIDKFPISRPNLTFSTLTVSNMSPEDSSIYLCITGTRNYGYTFGSGTRLTVV.

The J gene is TRBJ2-2, the V gene TRBV25-1, with 7 positions matching TRBD1. Germline loops: CDR1 MGHDK, CDR2 SYGVNS. Losses at the gene ends were 4 bases for V and 4 bases for J; bases not matched to a gene: 3. The CDR3 has 14 amino acids. The CDR3 region is CASSGQGGTGELFF. CDR3 DNA sequence: TGTGCCAGCAGTGGACAGGGTGGCACCGGGGAGCTGTTTTTT.

This clonotype was observed at least ten times. The chain recombines TRBV10-3 with TRBJ2-6; D is undetermined. The V end was cut by 7 bases, the J end by 3 bases, with 10 bases between. The germline V gene encodes CDR1 ENHRY and CDR2 SYGVKD. This CDR3 contains 14 residues. CDR3 in DNA: TGTGCCATCATGGAGCGTCTTGGGGCCAACGTCCTGACTTTC. Protein product: CAIMERLGANVLTF.

The chain links TRBV15 to TRBJ2-1, with 9 bases identical to TRBD1. Germline values: CDR1 LNHNV, CDR2 YYDKDF (reference sequence). With 5 bases clipped from V and 4 bases from J, the junction kept 3 bases outside the gene matches. The CDR3 contains 14 residues. The CDR3 here is CATSGGQGYNEQFF. CDR3 bases: TGTGCCACCAGCGGGGGACAGGGATACAATGAGCAGTTCTTC.